A selection of T cell receptor beta chains follows, all from one sample in a study of cytomegalovirus exposure and HLA in healthy donors. Generated by immunoSEQ multiplex PCR, the TCRdb table keeps only in-frame clones and is missing some. The table shows 120,000 to 150,000 clones, with 84% occurring only once. Sequencing was performed on PBMCs. The receptors originated from a boy younger than 10 in good health and CMV-seronegative. Each CDR3 is given without its conserved first and last residue.

CDR3 protein	V gene	J gene
ASSYRLASDTQY	TRBV27	TRBJ2-3
ASSEGQGDSYEQY	TRBV5-1	TRBJ2-7
ASSRGLETQY	TRBV5-1	TRBJ2-5
ASSLRSAGLHPQH	TRBV28	TRBJ1-5
SALTGYGYT	TRBV20-1	TRBJ1-2
ASSQDGLAPF	TRBV4-3	TRBJ2-1
ASSEVTGAEAF	TRBV6-1	TRBJ1-1
ASSKRGTGSDEQF	TRBV6-4	TRBJ2-1
ASSWSGTYNEQF	TRBV5-6	TRBJ2-1
ASSPRRGAGEKLF	TRBV6-5	TRBJ1-4
ASSVVFGRAFDKNIQY	TRBV9	TRBJ2-4
ASSLPGESPLH	TRBV28	TRBJ1-6
ASSLSILAGVDEQF	TRBV27	TRBJ2-1
ASSLGQGTEAF	TRBV7-2	TRBJ1-1
ASSHAIRESRDEQY	TRBV5-6	TRBJ2-7
ASGPGHQETQY	TRBV7-2	TRBJ2-5
ASSLGGGGQETQY	TRBV7-2	TRBJ2-5
ASSQILQGYNQPQH	TRBV4-1	TRBJ1-5
ASRIAGAGTDTQY	TRBV6-1	TRBJ2-3
ASSVESGGVQY	TRBV9	TRBJ2-7
ASSHFGRGTSSGANVLT	TRBV4-3	TRBJ2-6
ASGRDADTDTQY	TRBV12-5	TRBJ2-3
ASSVSHRGFDEQY	TRBV14	TRBJ2-7
ASSGDTEAF	TRBV2	TRBJ1-1
ASSVESYWDRTRLAPDTQY	TRBV9	TRBJ2-3
ASSGAYNSPLH	TRBV10-2	TRBJ1-6
ASSLPTPNEQF	TRBV5-1	TRBJ2-1
ASSGRDRQPNYGYT	TRBV5-1	TRBJ1-2
ASSLEGQGRYSADTQY	TRBV13	TRBJ2-3
ASSNGGGLEQY	TRBV5-1	TRBJ2-7
ASSFRSTQY	TRBV10-2	TRBJ2-5
ASSIGQDKLQH	TRBV5-4	TRBJ1-5
ASSVGAGGNTGELF	TRBV9	TRBJ2-2
ASSERTSGSTDTQY	TRBV25-1	TRBJ2-3
ASSFGSQETQY	TRBV7-6	TRBJ2-5
ASSEDRGQLYGYT	TRBV25-1	TRBJ1-2
ASSDTGGADTQY	TRBV6-5	TRBJ2-3
ASSPPGQKREQY	TRBV4-2	TRBJ2-7
ASGLLGLVSEAF	TRBV12-5	TRBJ1-1
ASRRDRGYEQY	TRBV19	TRBJ2-7
ASSDGTAYTEAF	TRBV9	TRBJ1-1
SALIRDRGRGYT	TRBV29-1	TRBJ1-2
ASSLVFLAGGLGTDTQY	TRBV5-1	TRBJ2-3
ASSNYGGELTDEQY	TRBV19	TRBJ2-7
ASSTTGGTGSEAF	TRBV6-1	TRBJ1-1
ASSPYGDRSQPQH	TRBV6-5	TRBJ1-5
ASSLQVAGELF	TRBV27	TRBJ2-2
ASSYRSGEYTEAF	TRBV6-5	TRBJ1-1
ASSPVGTGGTTQY	TRBV18	TRBJ2-5
ASSLSPSYGYT	TRBV27	TRBJ1-2
ASSLGGLAGDSYEQY	TRBV7-9	TRBJ2-7